This T cell receptor beta chain was captured by sequencing in a study of blood T cell repertoires in COVID-19. The wider study: Spain, Italy and the United States supplied samples that represented acute and convalescent COVID-19.

TCRdb's table, derived via immunoSEQ multiplex PCR, lists solely in-frame clones and lacks some. This sample has 230,000 or so clones, with 88% found just once. Membership in each cohort depended on participant-reported clinical history. The TCR was taken from a woman aged 40-49 years with acute COVID-19. The sample comprised PBMCs or T cells enriched from blood (not recorded which).

Written as DNA, the CDR3 is TGTGCCAGCAGTGAAGTTGGGGGAGCAGGGGCCTATGGCTACACCTTC. Residues: CASSEVGGAGAYGYTF. The chain combines TRBV6-1 with TRBJ1-2; maybe TRBD1 (6 bases). Germline V gene data show CDR1 as MNHNS and CDR2 as SASEGT. V was trimmed by 1 base and J by 4 bases, leaving 16 bases between them. This CDR3 is 16 amino acids long.